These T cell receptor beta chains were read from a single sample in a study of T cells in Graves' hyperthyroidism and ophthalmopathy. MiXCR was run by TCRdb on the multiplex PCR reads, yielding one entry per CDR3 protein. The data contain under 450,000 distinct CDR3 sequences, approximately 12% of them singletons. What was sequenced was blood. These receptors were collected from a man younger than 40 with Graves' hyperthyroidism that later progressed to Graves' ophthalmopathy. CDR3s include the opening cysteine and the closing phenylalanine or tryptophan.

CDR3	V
CASSSTGVIYGYTF	TRBV28
CASSPIPGQGKPQHF	TRBV27
CASSLLNTDVGDTQYF	TRBV7-8
CASSLIDQHNEQFF	TRBV7-9
CASDQGNTGELFF	TRBV5-1
CASRGSEKLFF	TRBV5-1
CASSYSFPFTGGSQPQHF	TRBV6-1
CASSPGTGGIGEQYF	TRBV18
CASSLDVLVAGGRNTGELFF	TRBV11-2
CASTLGAEAFF	TRBV7-9
CACPGRDTEAFF	TRBV30
CASSEGPQQKLFF	TRBV4-1
CASSLVGGFGEQYF	TRBV28
CASSSWIARGDTQYF	TRBV5-1
CASSHSGGGAADTQYF	TRBV12-3/TRBV12-4
CASSLEGFEQYF	TRBV7-2
CASSIDGLYGYTF	TRBV6-1
CASSLVLMGNEQYF	TRBV11-2
CAWSPNPAGNTIYF	TRBV30
CASSSFGGSSNQPQHF	TRBV7-2
CVSPGLSTGVETQYF	TRBV28
CASRLGWRGGYGYTF	TRBV7-2
CASSYSSGGSENTEAFF	TRBV6-5
CASSAGTGGTDTQYF	TRBV7-9
CASSLAAGNTGELFF	TRBV5-4
CASSYSVLVPGRGIGNTIYF	TRBV6-5
CASSFWGYGEAFF	TRBV7-2
CASRAGGVTEAFF	TRBV6-1
CASSLRGAINQPQHF	TRBV12-3/TRBV12-4
CASSEGRGYTF	TRBV9
CASSQGELLRSGYTF	TRBV4-1
CASSQIAGASYNEQFF	TRBV7-9
CASSFLPGATDTQYF	TRBV5-4
CAINRDGGDNEQFF	TRBV12-3/TRBV12-4
CASSLGTSGANEQFF	TRBV7-9